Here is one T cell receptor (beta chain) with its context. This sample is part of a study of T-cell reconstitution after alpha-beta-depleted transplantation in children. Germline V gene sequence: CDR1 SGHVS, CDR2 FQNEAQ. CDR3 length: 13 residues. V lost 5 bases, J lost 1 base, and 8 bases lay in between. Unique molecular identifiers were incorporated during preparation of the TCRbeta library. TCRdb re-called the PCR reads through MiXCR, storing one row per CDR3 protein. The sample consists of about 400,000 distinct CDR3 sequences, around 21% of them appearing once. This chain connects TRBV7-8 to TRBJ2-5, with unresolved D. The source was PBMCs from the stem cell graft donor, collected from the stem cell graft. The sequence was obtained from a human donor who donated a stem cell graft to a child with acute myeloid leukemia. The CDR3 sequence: CASSRASQETQYF. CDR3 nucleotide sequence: TGTGCCAGCAGCCGAGCCAGCCAAGAGACCCAGTACTTC.